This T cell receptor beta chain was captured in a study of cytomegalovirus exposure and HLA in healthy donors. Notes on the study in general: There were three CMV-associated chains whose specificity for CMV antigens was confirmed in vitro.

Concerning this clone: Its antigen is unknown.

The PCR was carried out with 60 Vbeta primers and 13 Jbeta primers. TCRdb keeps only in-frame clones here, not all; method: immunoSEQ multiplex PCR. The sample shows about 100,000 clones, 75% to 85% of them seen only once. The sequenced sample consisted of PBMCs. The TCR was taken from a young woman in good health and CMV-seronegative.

Here the CDR3 DNA reads TGTGCCAGCAGCTCCCACGGGAGGGGGACAGGGGGCGTCAATGAGCAGTTCTTC. It is translated as CASSSHGRGTGGVNEQFF. The chain uses TRBV7-2 and TRBJ2-1, with 12 bases matching TRBD1. The V gene's germline CDR1 is SGHTA and CDR2 FQGNSA. The ends lost 4 bases at V and 6 bases at J; junction bases unmatched: 13. The CDR3 length is 18 residues.